The next 30 T cell receptor beta chains were all read from a single sample in a study of PD-1 blockade in classical Hodgkin lymphoma. The assay was immunoSEQ multiplex PCR, and TCRdb's table has in-frame clones only and misses some. The data show nearly 55,000 clones, 81% seen once. Brentuximab vedotin exposure varied among the patients, all of whom had relapsed after autologous stem cell transplantation. The sequences come from peripheral blood mononuclear cells (PBMCs), collected at baseline. The receptor source for this set is a human donor with classical Hodgkin lymphoma.

The chain has TRBV14 and TRBJ2-7; D possibly corresponds to TRBD2 (5 bases). In germline, CDR1 is SGHDN, CDR2 FVKESK. The CDR3 has 16 amino acids. The V end was cut by 4 bases, the J end by 4 bases, with 20 bases between. CDR3 sequence (DNA): TGTGCCAGCAGCCCTCTGAGTAGCGTCTCCCTATACGAGCAGTACGTC. Translated, it gives CASSPLSSVSLYEQYV.

The chain joins TRBV7-9 to TRBJ2-4, with TRBD2 matching over 9 bases. Germline V gene data show CDR1 as SEHNR and CDR2 as FQNEAQ (reference sequence). The J segment lost 2 bases and the V segment lost 2 bases, leaving 7 bases of the junction unmatched. The CDR3 has 17 amino acids. This chain's CDR3 is CASSLNILAGPKNIQYF. The CDR3 nucleotides read TGTGCCAGCAGCTTAAATATCCTAGCGGGACCCAAAAACATTCAGTACTTC.

This chain joins TRBV25-1 and TRBJ1-2; unclear D gene. The ends were cut back, 3 bases at V and 14 bases at J, with 10 bases in the middle. The germline V gene encodes CDR1 MGHDK and CDR2 SYGVNS. The CDR3 is made up of 10 amino acids. The CDR3 reads CASSDYGYTF. The CDR3 DNA reads TGTGCCAGCAGTGACTATGGGTATACCTTC.

CDR3 nucleotide sequence: TGTGCCAGCAGCTTGACAGGGTGGAATGAGCAGTTCTTC. Encoded protein: CASSLTGWNEQFF. The chain employs TRBV13 and TRBJ2-1; TRBD1 matches 7 bases. J lost 7 bases, V lost 3 bases, and 3 bases had no gene match. The CDR3 consists of 13 residues. Germline V gives CDR1 PRHDT, CDR2 FYEKMQ (reference sequence).

A note on this clone: Germline and junction disagree at one end, which may indicate a read error. This sequence joins TRBV4-3 and TRBJ1-3; maybe TRBD1 (6 bases). CDR1 and CDR2 from the germline V gene are LGHNA and YSLEER. This CDR3 region has 14 residues. The CDR3 DNA reads as TGCGCCAGCAGCCAAGATCCGGGGGACAAGTCCGAATCTTTT. It is translated as CASSQDPGDKSESF.

This clone occurred a few times. The chain carries TRBV30 and TRBJ2-7; D ambiguous. Trimming took off 2 bases at V and 7 bases at J, with 15 bases between the two ends. Germline lookup yields CDR1 GTSNPN and CDR2 SVGIG (reference sequence). The CDR3 runs to 13 residues. The CDR3 reads CAWSTDGMGEQYF. The CDR3 region has the DNA TGTGCCTGGAGTACGGACGGCATGGGGGAGCAGTACTTC.

V and J are TRBV5-4 and TRBJ1-1; D is possibly TRBD1 (5 bases). The CDR3 has 15 residues. CDR1 is SGHNT and CDR2 is YYREEE in the germline V gene (reference sequence). Between the trimmed V and J ends, which lost 5 bases and 3 bases, there was a span of 17 bases. The CDR3 here is CASSSPGAGDTEAFF. CDR3 nucleotide sequence: TGTGCCAGCAGTTCGCCCGGGGCGGGGGACACTGAAGCTTTCTTT.

V gene TRBV7-8 combines with J gene TRBJ1-1; D gene ambiguous. Trimming took off 3 bases at V and 1 base at J, with 15 bases between the two ends. The length of the CDR3 is 16 residues. CDR1 and CDR2 (germline): SGHVS, FQNEAQ. The DNA of the CDR3 is TGTGCCAGCAGCTTTGCCCGGAGGGTCGAGAACACTGAAGCTTTCTTT. Translation gives CASSFARRVENTEAFF.

The CDR3 coding sequence is TGTGCCAGCAGCGTCGACAGGGACACTAATGAAAAACTGTTTTTT. It yields the protein CASSVDRDTNEKLFF. The chain has TRBV5-4 and TRBJ1-4; 7 bases line up with TRBD1. V was pared by 4 bases and J by 2 bases, with 5 bases of the junction left unmatched. The CDR3 is 15 amino acids. The germline V gene has CDR1 SGHNT and CDR2 YYREEE (reference sequence).

This clone occurred a few times. This chain links TRBV2 with TRBJ2-7, with D possibly called TRBD1 or TRBD2 (5 bases each). This CDR3 spans 14 amino acids. Deletions cut 6 bases from V and 5 bases from J, with 17 bases between. Germline V gives CDR1 SNHLY, CDR2 FYNNEI. The CDR3 is CASRLSHRGDEQYF. Written as DNA, the CDR3 is TGTGCCAGCAGGCTATCCCATAGGGGAGACGAGCAGTACTTC.

The chain couples TRBV7-2 to TRBJ2-1, with D possibly TRBD2 on 5 matching bases. Germline-derived CDR1 and CDR2 are SGHTA and FQGNSA. Trimming took 3 bases from V and 0 from J, leaving 6 bases between them. The CDR3 length is 14 residues. The CDR3 nucleotides read TGTGCCAGCAGCTTTACTAGCTCCTACAATGAGCAGTTCTTC. It translates to CASSFTSSYNEQFF.

This chain connects TRBV6-5 to TRBJ2-7; D may be TRBD1 (6 bases). The germline gives CDR1 MNHEY, CDR2 SVGAGI. The V and J ends lost 6 bases and 2 bases respectively, with 14 bases between them. The length of the CDR3 is 14 residues. The chain's CDR3 is CASRTGPQAYEQYF. The CDR3 DNA sequence: TGTGCCAGCAGAACAGGGCCCCAAGCCTACGAGCAGTACTTC.

The rearrangement joins TRBV7-5 to TRBJ2-7; the table's TRBD1 call for D was not verified on the DNA. TRBV7-5 is a documented pseudogene. The CDR3 is 16 residues long. CDR3: CASSPWTGERSYEQYF. CDR3 DNA: TGTGCCAGCAGCCCCTGGACAGGGGAGCGCTCCTACGAGCAGTACTTC.

This clone was detected only once. The chain has TRBV7-9 and TRBJ2-1, with D perhaps TRBD2 (7 bases). The V gene's germline CDR1 is SEHNR and CDR2 FQNEAQ (reference sequence). V lost 2 bases to trimming and J lost 3 bases, with 20 bases between them. This CDR3 contains 18 residues. CDR3 DNA: TGTGCCAGCAGCTTAACCTGGGGGGGCGGGAGCCTCTACAATGAGCAGTTCTTC. This codes for CASSLTWGGGSLYNEQFF.

Only a few counts were recorded for this clone. The chain uses TRBV4-1 and TRBJ2-1; 11 positions match TRBD2. Looked up from germline, CDR1 is MGHRA and CDR2 is YSYEKL. This CDR3 has 19 residues. V was clipped by 1 base and J by 0 bases; unmatched bases: 8. CDR3: CASSQGRLAGRSSYNEQFF. CDR3 sequence (DNA): TGCGCCAGCAGCCAAGGAAGACTAGCGGGGAGGAGCTCCTACAATGAGCAGTTCTTC.

The chain employs TRBV18 and TRBJ1-1; D unresolved. This CDR3 is 14 amino acids long. The germline gives CDR1 KGHSH, CDR2 LQKENI. Trimming shortened V by 2 bases and J by 3 bases, and 10 bases separated the two germline ends. The CDR3 region has the DNA TGTGCCAGCTCACCAAGGGCTGGAGACACTGAAGCTTTCTTT. This sequence encodes CASSPRAGDTEAFF.

This clone was recorded once. The chain carries TRBV25-1 and TRBJ1-5; D is ambiguous. Between the trimmed V and J ends, which lost 3 bases and 3 bases, there was a span of 12 bases. In germline, CDR1 is MGHDK, CDR2 SYGVNS. CDR3 length equals 15 residues. The CDR3 sequence: CASSDGGGHNQPQHF. In DNA, the CDR3 is TGTGCCAGCAGTGACGGCGGTGGTCACAATCAGCCCCAGCATTTT.

This chain links TRBV9 with TRBJ1-1, with TRBD1 as a possible D gene (5 bases). V was pared by 7 bases and J by 6 bases, with 16 bases between. The CDR3 is 13 amino acids. Germline CDR1 reads SGDLS; CDR2 reads YYNGEE. The CDR3 sequence: CASRRGTESEAFF. The CDR3 nucleotides read TGTGCCAGCCGAAGGGGAACTGAGTCTGAAGCTTTCTTT.

The chain recombines TRBV2 with TRBJ1-5; no clear D. The ends were cut back, 2 bases at V and 4 bases at J, with 9 bases in the middle. CDR3 length: 14 amino acids. Germline V CDR1 and CDR2: SNHLY, FYNNEI. CDR3 residues: CASSESSENQPQHF. The CDR3 region has the DNA TGTGCCAGCAGTGAATCGTCGGAGAATCAGCCCCAGCATTTT.

The genes are TRBV7-2 and TRBJ2-5; D gene uncertain. Trimming took 5 bases from V and 9 from J, leaving 16 bases between them. Looked up from germline, CDR1 is SGHTA and CDR2 is FQGNSA. This CDR3 contains 13 residues. Here the CDR3 reads CASSVNRVLSQYF. The CDR3 bases are TGTGCCAGCAGCGTAAACAGAGTATTGTCCCAGTACTTC. The full variable domain, in which reference TRBV7-2 and TRBJ2-5 provide the parts outside the CDR3, is GAGVSQSPSNKVTEKGKDVELRCDPISGHTALYWYRQSLGQGLEFLIYFQGNSAPDKSGLPSDRFSAERTGGSVSTLTIQRTQQEDSAVYLCASSVNRVLSQYFGPGTRLLVL.

The chain couples TRBV2 to TRBJ2-4; 7 bases agree with TRBD1. The germline CDR1 and CDR2 sequences are SNHLY and FYNNEI. The ends lost 5 bases at V and 0 bases at J; junction bases unmatched: 19. The CDR3 runs 20 residues. Here the CDR3 DNA reads TGTGCCAGCAGTTTCTTAGGGGGCGGCACGGCCCTAGTAGCCAAAAACATTCAGTACTTC. Translated: CASSFLGGGTALVAKNIQYF.

The chain links TRBV25-1 to TRBJ2-5, with 9 positions matching TRBD1. V was pared by 1 base and J by 1 base, with 7 bases of the junction left unmatched. CDR3 length: 17 residues. The germline V gene encodes CDR1 MGHDK and CDR2 SYGVNS. CDR3: CASSEWILTGGQETQYF. In DNA, the CDR3 is TGTGCCAGCAGTGAATGGATCTTGACAGGGGGCCAAGAGACCCAGTACTTC.

V gene TRBV28 combines with J gene TRBJ2-7; 9 nucleotides agree with TRBD1. The V and J ends lost 7 bases and 4 bases, in that order; junction bases with no gene match: 8. CDR3 length equals 14 residues. The V gene's germline CDR1 is MDHEN and CDR2 SYDVKM. The DNA of the CDR3 is TGTGCCAGCAACTCACAGGGGGCGGGATACGAGCAGTACGTC. Its translation: CASNSQGAGYEQYV.

In nucleotides, the CDR3 is TGTGCCAGCAGCGTAGCTACCGGGTTTAACTATGGCTACACCTTC. Amino acids: CASSVATGFNYGYTF. The rearrangement uses TRBV9 and TRBJ1-2; no clear D gene. V gave up 0 bases and J gave up 1 base, with 10 bases separating them. Germline values: CDR1 SGDLS, CDR2 YYNGEE. This CDR3 has 15 residues.

This chain uses TRBV5-6 with TRBJ2-5; 9 bases fit TRBD2. The CDR3 has 15 amino acids. V dropped 2 bases and J dropped 2; count of bases not matched to a gene: 4. CDR1 is SGHDT and CDR2 is YYEEEE in the germline V gene. The CDR3 spells CASSFKREVQETQYF. The CDR3 DNA reads TGTGCCAGCAGCTTTAAGCGGGAGGTGCAAGAGACCCAGTACTTC.

The J gene is TRBJ2-1, the V gene TRBV10-3, with 10 bases that match TRBD2. CDR1 and CDR2 (germline): ENHRY, SYGVKD. Trimming at V came to 2 bases and at J to 8 bases, leaving 6 bases not matched to a gene. The CDR3 has 15 residues. The chain's CDR3 is CAISEGTSGIDEQFF. The CDR3 DNA reads TGTGCCATCAGTGAGGGAACTAGCGGGATCGATGAGCAGTTCTTC.

This clone has just a few counts. The gene calls are TRBV29-1 and TRBJ2-2, with 8 bases lining up with TRBD1. Germline V lookup: CDR1 SQVTM, CDR2 ANQGSEA. J was trimmed by 5 bases and V by 7 bases; bases with no gene match: 3. The CDR3 is made up of 12 amino acids. The CDR3 is CSGRTGTGELFF. The DNA of the CDR3 is TGCAGCGGAAGGACAGGGACCGGGGAGCTGTTTTTT.

The V gene is TRBV5-4, the J gene TRBJ2-2, with 12 positions matching TRBD2. The CDR3 is 20 residues long. J lost 4 bases, V lost 6 bases, and 19 bases had no gene match. Germline V lookup: CDR1 SGHNT, CDR2 YYREEE (reference sequence). The CDR3 loop is CASNFILSLAGGPGTGELFF. In nucleotides, the CDR3 is TGTGCCAGCAACTTTATTTTAAGTCTAGCGGGAGGGCCAGGCACCGGGGAGCTGTTTTTT. The whole variable domain, remainder taken from reference TRBV5-4 and TRBJ2-2, is ETGVTQSPTHLIKTRGQQVTLRCSSQSGHNTVSWYQQALGQGPQFIFQYYREEENGRGNFPPRFSGLQFPNYSSELNVNALELDDSALYLCASNFILSLAGGPGTGELFFGEGSRLTVL.

The rearrangement uses TRBV5-1 and TRBJ2-3, with D maybe TRBD1 (6 bases). Germline values: CDR1 SGHRS, CDR2 YFSETQ. The V end lost 0 bases, the J end lost 4 bases, and 15 bases lay between the germline ends. This CDR3 has 16 amino acids. The CDR3 nucleotides are TGCGCCAGCAGCTTGGAGGGCAGGGGACGGGCAGATACGCAGTATTTT. Protein product: CASSLEGRGRADTQYF.

The chain links TRBV18 to TRBJ1-1; 7 nucleotides agree with TRBD1. The V and J ends lost 3 bases and 4 bases, in that order; junction bases with no gene match: 8. The CDR3 is 15 amino acids. CDR1 is KGHSH, CDR2 LQKENI, per germline. The CDR3 reads CASSPGLGGGTEAFF. CDR3 bases: TGTGCCAGCTCACCGGGGCTAGGGGGCGGCACTGAAGCTTTCTTT.